The clone carrying this T cell receptor beta chain was observed once. These data are taken from a study of blood T cells in healthy people across ages. With a J-beta primer mix and a sample-barcoded 5' primer, a second PCR ran about 7 to 12 cycles. A template-switch adaptor containing 12 random nucleotides labeled each cDNA molecule. TCRdb analysed the 5' RACE reads with MiXCR anew, one entry per CDR3 protein. The top ten clones hold 10% to 15% of a sample with about 1.1 million distinct CDR3 sequences, approximately 38% of them seen once. This CDR3 is 19 amino acids long. V lost 1 base to trimming and J lost 3 bases; unmatched junction nucleotides: 15. Looked up from germline, CDR1 is SGHTA and CDR2 is FQGNSA.

The clonotype was recovered from a man aged 18 to 29 in good health. What was sequenced was blood. The chain has TRBV7-2 and TRBJ2-1, with TRBD2 identical over 7 bases. CDR3 amino acids: CASSLGTWASGELYNEQFF. In DNA, the CDR3 is TGTGCCAGCAGCTTAGGAACCTGGGCTAGCGGAGAACTCTACAATGAGCAGTTCTTC. Full variable domain (missing parts from reference TRBV7-2 and TRBJ2-1): GAGVSQSPSNKVTEKGKDVELRCDPISGHTALYWYRQSLGQGLEFLIYFQGNSAPDKSGLPSDRFSAERTGGSVSTLTIQRTQQEDSAVYLCASSLGTWASGELYNEQFFGPGTRLTVL.